Listed here are 20 T cell receptor beta chains from one sample, sequenced in a study of T cell repertoires in cytomegalovirus infection. TCRdb analysed the reads with MiXCR anew, one entry per CDR3 protein. The data show approximately 1,000,000 distinct CDR3 sequences, roughly 30% seen once. These receptors have no identified antigens. This specimen consisted of cultured CD8+ T cells from PBMCs, obtained from culture after CMV antigen stimulation. These receptors all come from a human donor in good health (CMV status not recorded). Some clones in this sample may be carry-over from other donors' samples.

This clonotype has more than one count but fewer than ten. The rearrangement joins TRBV28 to TRBJ2-7; D may be TRBD1 or TRBD2 (7 bases each). This CDR3 comprises 14 residues. The germline V gene encodes CDR1 MDHEN and CDR2 SYDVKM. V gave up 11 bases and J gave up 3 bases, with 20 bases separating them. In DNA form, the CDR3 reads TGTGCCGCAGGGGAGGGGGACAGAAGCTACGAGCAGTACGTC. Translating it yields CAAGEGDRSYEQYV.

The gene calls are TRBV27 and TRBJ2-1; no reliable D call. The CDR3 is 12 residues long. CDR1 and CDR2 from the germline V gene are MNHEY and SMNVEV (reference sequence). Trimming left V 3 bases short and J 6 bases short, with 6 bases between. As DNA, the CDR3 is TGTGCCAGCAGTTTTTTCGGCAATGAGCAGTTCTTC. Encoded protein: CASSFFGNEQFF.

V and J are TRBV5-6 and TRBJ1-5; D is perhaps TRBD1 (5 bases). The CDR3 contains 16 residues. Per the germline V gene, CDR1 is SGHDT and CDR2 is YYEEEE. V lost 3 bases, J lost 2 bases, and 15 bases lay in between. CDR3 coding DNA: TGTGCCAGCAGCTACTCGGGACCCTGGGGCAATCAGCCCCAGCATTTT. This gives the protein CASSYSGPWGNQPQHF. Drawing the rest from reference TRBV5-6 and TRBJ1-5, the complete variable domain is DAGVTQSPTHLIKTRGQQVTLRCSPKSGHDTVSWYQQALGQGPQFIFQYYEEEERQRGNFPDRFSGHQFPNYSSELNVNALLLGDSALYLCASSYSGPWGNQPQHFGDGTRLSIL.

This clonotype was found many times. CDR3 residues: CASSSSTSGEQFF. Written as DNA, the CDR3 is TGTGCCAGCAGCTCAAGTACTAGCGGTGAGCAGTTCTTC. This rearrangement joins TRBV7-6 to TRBJ2-1; 8 bases are a match to TRBD2. Germline V gene sequence: CDR1 SGHVS, CDR2 FNYEAQ. V lost 4 bases and J lost 9; bases outside the gene matches: 5. The CDR3 covers 13 residues. The full variable domain, in which reference TRBV7-6 and TRBJ2-1 provide the parts outside the CDR3, is GAGVSQSPRYKVTKRGQDVALRCDPISGHVSLYWYRQALGQGPEFLTYFNYEAQQDKSGLPNDRFSAERPEGSISTLTIQRTEQRDSAMYRCASSSSTSGEQFFGPGTRLTVL.

About this clonotype itself: A read error may be the cause here, since a much bigger clone is one base away. The genes are TRBV12-3 or TRBV12-4 and TRBJ2-3; TRBD2 aligns across 7 bases. The CDR3 extends over 11 amino acids. The ends lost 6 bases at V and 8 bases at J; junction bases unmatched: 2. CDR3 in amino acids: CASRGGGTQYF. The CDR3 DNA sequence: TGTGCCAGCAGGGGGGGGGGTACGCAGTATTTT.

The J gene is TRBJ2-1, the V gene TRBV6-6, with D unclear. CDR3 length: 12 residues. V was pared by 5 bases and J by 9 bases, with 11 bases between. Germline assignment: CDR1 MNHNY and CDR2 SVGAGI (reference sequence). In DNA, the CDR3 is TGTGCCAGCAGTGGTCGAAGCCCTGAGCAGTTCTTC. Its protein is CASSGRSPEQFF.

The chain is built from TRBV27 and TRBJ2-7; 13 bases map to TRBD2. The CDR3 loop spans 15 amino acids. The ends lost 6 bases at V and 6 bases at J; junction bases unmatched: 8. Germline V gene data show CDR1 as MNHEY and CDR2 as SMNVEV (reference sequence). In DNA form, the CDR3 reads TGTGCCAGCAGCCCCGGACTAGCGGGGGTTCGCGAGCAGTACTTC. It yields the protein CASSPGLAGVREQYF.

The chain recombines TRBV7-9 with TRBJ1-5; 11 positions match TRBD1. This CDR3 region has 14 residues. CDR1 is SEHNR and CDR2 is FQNEAQ in the germline V gene (reference sequence). The junction had 5 bases not matched to a gene; V was cut back by 5 bases and J by 8 bases. The DNA for the CDR3 is TGTGCCAGCAGCCCGGGACAGGGGGTTGAGCCCCAGCATTTT. It yields the protein CASSPGQGVEPQHF.

This clonotype has only a few counts. The V and J genes are TRBV6-5 and TRBJ2-7, with D perhaps TRBD1 (7 bases). From germline, CDR1 is MNHEY and CDR2 SVGAGI. The CDR3 is 17 residues long. Between the trimmed V and J ends, which lost 0 bases and 0 bases, there was a span of 15 bases. The CDR3 loop is CASSYSLQGGLSYEQYF. The DNA for the CDR3 is TGTGCCAGCAGTTACTCCCTTCAGGGGGGCCTCTCCTACGAGCAGTACTTC.

This clonotype was seen repeatedly, ten times or more. This chain connects TRBV7-9 to TRBJ1-3, with D unresolved. The CDR3 sequence is 11 residues long. Germline V CDR1 and CDR2: SEHNR, FQNEAQ (reference sequence). V gave up 5 bases and J gave up 5 bases, with 4 bases separating them. Here the CDR3 DNA reads TGTGCCAGCAGCCCCAGAAACACCATATATTTT. Residues: CASSPRNTIYF. Together with reference TRBV7-9 and TRBJ1-3, the CDR3 gives the full variable domain: DTGVSQNPRHKITKRGQNVTFRCDPISEHNRLYWYRQTLGQGPEFLTYFQNEAQLEKSRLLSDRFSAERPKGSFSTLEIQRTEQGDSAMYLCASSPRNTIYFGEGSWLTVV.

This clonotype was observed many times. J is TRBJ2-5 and V is TRBV7-2; D perhaps matches TRBD1 (6 bases). This CDR3 contains 14 residues. The germline V gene encodes CDR1 SGHTA and CDR2 FQGNSA. Trimming took off 5 bases at V and 2 bases at J, with 12 bases between the two ends. CDR3 DNA sequence: TGTGCCAGCAGCGCCACAGGGTGGCAAGAGACCCAGTACTTC. Encoded protein: CASSATGWQETQYF.

The J gene is TRBJ1-5, the V gene TRBV28; D possibly corresponds to TRBD1 (6 bases). The germline V gene has CDR1 MDHEN and CDR2 SYDVKM. Between the trimmed V and J ends, which lost 2 bases and 5 bases, there was a span of 10 bases. The CDR3 is 14 residues long. The CDR3 bases are TGTGCCAGCAGTTTACGGGACACCGATCAGCCCCAGCATTTT. It specifies CASSLRDTDQPQHF.

There are a few counts of this clonotype. The J gene is TRBJ1-2, the V gene TRBV12-3 or TRBV12-4; weak D call: TRBD1 (6 bases). The CDR3 extends over 17 amino acids. Trimming left V 7 bases short and J 4 bases short, with 25 bases between. In nucleotides, the CDR3 is TGTGCCAGCACCCGGGGGATGAGGGGGGAGTTCGGCTATGGCTACACCTTC. This sequence encodes CASTRGMRGEFGYGYTF.

This chain links TRBV5-1 with TRBJ1-2; D is undetermined. Germline CDR1 is SGHRS and CDR2 is YFSETQ. The CDR3 is made up of 15 amino acids. Trimming shortened V by 0 bases and J by 8 bases, and 17 bases separated the two germline ends. The CDR3 sequence: CASSLAGPERPGYTF. Written as DNA, the CDR3 is TGCGCCAGCAGCTTGGCCGGACCGGAACGGCCGGGCTACACCTTC.

This chain uses TRBV12-3 or TRBV12-4 with TRBJ1-3; weak D call: TRBD1 (5 bases). V lost 5 bases and J 3 bases, leaving 11 bases between the germline ends. This CDR3 region has 14 residues. The CDR3: CASSRGGVGNTIYF. The CDR3 DNA reads TGTGCCAGCAGTCGGGGGGGAGTTGGAAACACCATATATTTT.

The J gene is TRBJ2-3, the V gene TRBV2, with 9 bases fitting TRBD2. The CDR3 consists of 18 residues. CDR1 and CDR2 from the germline V gene are SNHLY and FYNNEI. V lost 8 bases and J lost 0; bases outside the gene matches: 15. The CDR3 DNA reads TGTGCCAGCCGAGGAGGGCTAGCGGGGATTGTCAGCACAGATACGCAGTATTTT. Protein: CASRGGLAGIVSTDTQYF.

The V call is TRBV7-9, the J call TRBJ2-1; 9 bases line up with TRBD1. The CDR3 length is 16 residues. Germline-derived CDR1 and CDR2 are SEHNR and FQNEAQ (reference sequence). The ends lost 2 bases at V and 11 bases at J; junction bases unmatched: 13. The CDR3 region has the DNA TGTGCCAGCAGCTTACCCCTTGGACAGGGGAGGACTCAGCAGTTCTTC. It translates to CASSLPLGQGRTQQFF.

Ten or more counts support this clonotype. The CDR3 protein is CASSLGGLNQPQHF. The DNA of the CDR3 is TGTGCCAGCAGCTTAGGGGGGCTCAATCAGCCCCAGCATTTT. The V and J genes are TRBV7-9 and TRBJ1-5, with D perhaps matching TRBD1 (6 bases). The CDR3 extends over 14 amino acids. Trimming took off 1 base at V and 3 bases at J, with 7 bases between the two ends. In germline, CDR1 is SEHNR, CDR2 FQNEAQ (reference sequence).

There are many counts of this clonotype. The chain couples TRBV7-3 to TRBJ1-1; no clear D gene. CDR1 and CDR2 from the germline V gene are SGHTA and FQGTGA. The V end was cut by 0 bases, the J end by 1 base, with 9 bases between. This CDR3 comprises 15 residues. CDR3 region: CASSLTRRTNTEAFF. The CDR3 DNA sequence: TGTGCCAGCAGCTTAACAAGGAGGACGAACACTGAAGCTTTCTTT.

The chain joins TRBV12-3 or TRBV12-4 to TRBJ2-1; 11 positions agree with TRBD1. This CDR3 spans 13 amino acids. The V segment lost 6 bases and the J segment 9 bases; nucleotides outside the gene matches: 4. The DNA of the CDR3 is TGTGCCAGCAGATGGACAGGGGGCGGTGAGCAGTTCTTC. It yields the protein CASRWTGGGEQFF.